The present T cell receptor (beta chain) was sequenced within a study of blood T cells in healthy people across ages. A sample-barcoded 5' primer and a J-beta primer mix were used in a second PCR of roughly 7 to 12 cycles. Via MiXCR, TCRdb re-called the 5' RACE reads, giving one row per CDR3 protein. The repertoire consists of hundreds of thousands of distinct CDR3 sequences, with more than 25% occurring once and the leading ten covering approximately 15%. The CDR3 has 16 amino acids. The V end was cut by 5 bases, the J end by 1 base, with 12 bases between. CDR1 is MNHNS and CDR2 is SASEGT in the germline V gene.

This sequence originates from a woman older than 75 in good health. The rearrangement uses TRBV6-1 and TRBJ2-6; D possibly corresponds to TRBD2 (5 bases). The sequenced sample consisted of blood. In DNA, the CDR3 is TGTGCCAGCAGTAAAGGCCGGGGTTCTGGGGCCAACGTCCTGACTTTC. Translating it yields CASSKGRGSGANVLTF.